Shown below are 12 T cell receptor beta chains from a single sample sequenced in a study of blood T cell repertoires in COVID-19. Some clones are missing from TCRdb's copy, which holds only in-frame ones; the method was immunoSEQ multiplex PCR. Of 100,000 or so clones detected, roughly 77% appear once; the ten largest clones hold approximately 24%. Sequenced: peripheral blood. The receptor set was obtained from a human donor in a cohort sampled during active COVID-19.

This clone was detected only a few times. This chain joins TRBV18 and TRBJ2-5, with TRBD1 as a possible D gene (6 bases). With 3 bases removed from V and 1 base from J, the gap between germline ends came to 12 bases. Germline V CDR1 and CDR2: KGHSH, LQKENI. The CDR3 has 15 amino acids. CDR3 DNA: TGTGCCAGCTCACCTTCCAGGGGATTCCAAGAGACCCAGTACTTC. The encoded protein is CASSPSRGFQETQYF.

The chain joins TRBV7-3 to TRBJ2-2; the D is unclear. Germline values: CDR1 SGHTA, CDR2 FQGTGA. V gave up 5 bases and J gave up 1 base, with 8 bases separating them. The CDR3 runs to 14 residues. The CDR3 nucleotides are TGTGCCAGCAGCCCTAGACTGAACACCGGGGAGCTGTTTTTT. Protein: CASSPRLNTGELFF. Together with reference TRBV7-3 and TRBJ2-2, the CDR3 gives the full variable domain: GAGVSQTPSNKVTEKGKYVELRCDPISGHTALYWYRQSLGQGPEFLIYFQGTGAADDSGLPNDRFFAVRPEGSVSTLKIQRTERGDSAVYLCASSPRLNTGELFFGEGSRLTVL.

The V and J genes are TRBV7-8 and TRBJ2-4; 11 nucleotides line up with TRBD2. This CDR3 region has 13 residues. With 6 bases clipped from V and 9 bases from J, the junction kept 4 bases outside the gene matches. Germline loops: CDR1 SGHVS, CDR2 FQNEAQ. In DNA, the CDR3 is TGTGCCAGCAGTAGCGGGAGGGGCGGCATTCAGTACTTC. Translation gives CASSSGRGGIQYF.

The chain recombines TRBV12-5 with TRBJ2-5; 8 bases are shared with TRBD1. Germline lookup yields CDR1 LGHNT and CDR2 FRNRAP. CDR3 length equals 13 residues. V lost 6 bases, J lost 5 bases, and 5 bases stayed unmatched. The CDR3 DNA follows: TGTGCTAGTGGCCGGACAGGGATGGAGACCCAGTACTTC. This translates into CASGRTGMETQYF.

This chain connects TRBV24-1 to TRBJ2-2, with 10 nucleotides matching TRBD1. The CDR3 is 17 residues long. The V and J ends lost 6 bases and 5 bases, in that order; junction bases with no gene match: 11. Germline V gene sequence: CDR1 KGHDR, CDR2 SFDVKD. This chain's CDR3 is CATSSLGQGEGTGELFF. CDR3 nucleotide sequence: TGTGCCACCAGTTCGCTCGGACAGGGGGAGGGGACCGGGGAGCTGTTTTTT.

V and J are TRBV3-1 (or the pseudogene TRBV3-2) and TRBJ1-1; D possibly corresponds to TRBD1 (5 bases). From germline, CDR1 is LGHDT and CDR2 YNNKEL (reference sequence). The CDR3 is made up of 14 amino acids. The ends were cut back, 0 bases at V and 5 bases at J, with 10 bases in the middle. CDR3 DNA sequence: TGTGCCAGCAGCCAAGATTCCGGGGGGACTGAAGCTTTCTTT. It encodes CASSQDSGGTEAFF.

The J gene is TRBJ2-7, the V gene TRBV10-2; maybe TRBD1 (5 bases). The CDR3 is made up of 15 amino acids. Trimming removed 7 bases at V and 5 bases at J, with 21 bases between. Looked up from germline, CDR1 is WSHSY and CDR2 is SAAADI. In DNA form, the CDR3 reads TGCGCCAGCACCAAGAGGAAGGGGTATATAGACGAGCAGTACTTC. It specifies CASTKRKGYIDEQYF.

The chain employs TRBV11-3 and TRBJ2-3; the D gene is possibly TRBD2 (6 bases). The CDR3 is 12 residues long. The ends were cut back, 4 bases at V and 9 bases at J, with 11 bases in the middle. Per the germline V gene, CDR1 is SGHNT and CDR2 is YENEEA. The CDR3 coding sequence is TGTGCCAGCAGCTCTCCTGGGGGGACGCAGTATTTT. Residues: CASSSPGGTQYF.

The genes are TRBV9 and TRBJ1-1; 8 bases are shared with TRBD1. The V and J ends lost 4 bases and 4 bases, in that order; junction bases with no gene match: 9. CDR1 is SGDLS and CDR2 is YYNGEE in the germline V gene. The CDR3 spans 15 residues. CDR3 amino acids: CASSPEGQVSTEAFF. The CDR3 DNA is TGTGCCAGCAGCCCGGAGGGACAGGTCTCCACTGAAGCTTTCTTT.

The rearrangement links TRBV5-1 to TRBJ1-2; TRBD1 matches 10 bases. Germline V CDR1 and CDR2: SGHRS, YFSETQ. The J segment lost 4 bases and the V segment lost 4 bases, leaving 1 base of the junction unmatched. The CDR3 contains 13 residues. As DNA, the CDR3 is TGCGCCAGCAGCCGGGACAGGGGCTATGGCTACACCTTC. This encodes CASSRDRGYGYTF. The whole variable domain, remainder taken from reference TRBV5-1 and TRBJ1-2, is KAGVTQTPRYLIKTRGQQVTLSCSPISGHRSVSWYQQTPGQGLQFLFEYFSETQRNKGNFPGRFSGRQFSNSRSEMNVSTLELGDSALYLCASSRDRGYGYTFGSGTRLTVV.

The V call is TRBV28, the J call TRBJ1-2, with TRBD1 matching over 7 bases. Germline assignment: CDR1 MDHEN and CDR2 SYDVKM. This CDR3 spans 15 amino acids. Unmatched junction bases numbered 15, after V lost 5 bases and J lost 9 bases. CDR3: CASSPMRSRGFSYTF. The CDR3 coding sequence is TGTGCCAGCAGTCCCATGCGTAGCAGGGGGTTCAGCTACACCTTC.

The rearrangement links TRBV7-9 to TRBJ2-1, with a weak D call TRBD2 (5 bases). The ends were cut back, 6 bases at V and 6 bases at J, with 18 bases in the middle. This CDR3 has 15 amino acids. Germline lookup yields CDR1 SEHNR and CDR2 FQNEAQ (reference sequence). The CDR3 coding sequence is TGTGCCAGCAGTCCCGACTACACTACCGTCAATGAGCAGTTCTTC. The encoded protein is CASSPDYTTVNEQFF.